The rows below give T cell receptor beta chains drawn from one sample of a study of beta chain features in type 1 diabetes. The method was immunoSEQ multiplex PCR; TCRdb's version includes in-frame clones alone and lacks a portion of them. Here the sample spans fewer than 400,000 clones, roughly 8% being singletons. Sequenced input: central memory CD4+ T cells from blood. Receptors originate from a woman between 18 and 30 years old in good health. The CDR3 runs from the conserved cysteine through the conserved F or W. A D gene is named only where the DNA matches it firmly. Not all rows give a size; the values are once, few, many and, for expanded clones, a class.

TGTGCCAGCAGCCCGGGTTGGGGGGCGAACACCGGGGAGCTGTTTTTT	CASSPGWGANTGELFF	TRBV9	.	.	TRBJ2-2
TGCGCCAGCAGCCAAGAAGCCGGGAGGTCTCACGAGACCCAGTACTTC	CASSQEAGRSHETQYF	TRBV4-3	TRBD2	many	TRBJ2-5
TGTGCCAGCAGCTTAGGGACGGTATTCTCCTACGAGCAGTACTTC	CASSLGTVFSYEQYF	TRBV11-1	.	few	TRBJ2-7
TGTGCCAGCACGGGGGCAGAAGAGACCCAGTACTTC	CASTGAEETQYF	TRBV2	.	few	TRBJ2-5
TGTGCCAGCAGCCCTCCCGGGACAGGGGGTGGCGAGCAGTACTTC	CASSPPGTGGGEQYF	TRBV7-9	TRBD1	few	TRBJ2-7
TGCAGCGTTTTCGTAGAGACCCAGTACTTC	CSVFVETQYF	TRBV29-1	.	many	TRBJ2-5
TGTGCCAGTAGTATAGGGACTAGCGGGACAGATACGCAGTATTTT	CASSIGTSGTDTQYF	TRBV19	TRBD2	.	TRBJ2-3
TGCAGCGTTGCAATGGAGACCCAGTACTTC	CSVAMETQYF	TRBV29-1	.	few	TRBJ2-5
TGTGCCAGCAGCTTAAAAAGCTCGACAGCACATGAGCAGTTCTTC	CASSLKSSTAHEQFF	TRBV7-2	.	many	TRBJ2-1
TGTGCCAGCAGCCGGACAGGGTTTGGTGAAAAACTGTTTTTT	CASSRTGFGEKLFF	TRBV11-2	TRBD1	few	TRBJ1-4
TGTGCCAGCAGTTACGGCGATAGCTACGAGCAGTACTTC	CASSYGDSYEQYF	TRBV6-6	.	many	TRBJ2-7
TGTGCCAGCAGATTCGAGCGCTTCAATGAGCAGTTCTTC	CASRFERFNEQFF	TRBV5-4	.	few	TRBJ2-1
TGCAGTGCCTGGAGGCGTCGGGGCTACACCTTC	CSAWRRRGYTF	TRBV20-1	.	.	TRBJ1-2
TGTGCCAGCAGTTCGGAGGGGAACACTGAAGCTTTCTTT	CASSSEGNTEAFF	TRBV2	.	.	TRBJ1-1
TGTGCCAGCAGTCCACACGGGGCAGATACGCAGTATTTT	CASSPHGADTQYF	TRBV6-6	.	few	TRBJ2-3
TGTGCCAGCAGCCCCCGGCGGAGCCAAGAGACCCAGTACTTC	CASSPRRSQETQYF	TRBV7-8	.	.	TRBJ2-5
TGTGCCAGCAGTGGCCTAGCGGGAGTAGGCAATGAGCAGTTCTTC	CASSGLAGVGNEQFF	TRBV2	TRBD2	.	TRBJ2-1
TGTGCCAGCAGCCAGGAGCTTAATCAGCCCCAGCATTTT	CASSQELNQPQHF	TRBV7-8	.	many	TRBJ1-5
TGTGCCAGCAGCCATCGACAGGACCAAGAGACCCAGTACTTC	CASSHRQDQETQYF	TRBV14	.	many	TRBJ2-5
TGTGCCAGTAGTATTTCTGGGGGCGAGCAGTACTTC	CASSISGGEQYF	TRBV19	.	few	TRBJ2-7
TGTGCCACCAGCAGAGAGAGCGACAATGAGCAGTTCTTC	CATSRESDNEQFF	TRBV15	.	.	TRBJ2-1
TGTGCCAGCAGCGGGACAGGGGGCGGCTACACCTTC	CASSGTGGGYTF	TRBV5-4	TRBD1	few	TRBJ1-2
TGTGCCATCGGCCAGTCCTACGAGCAGTACTTC	CAIGQSYEQYF	TRBV10-3	.	few	TRBJ2-7
TGTGCCAGCAGCCAACGTGCACAAGCTAGCGGGAGCTACAATGAGCAGTTCTTC	CASSQRAQASGSYNEQFF	TRBV4-2	TRBD2	few	TRBJ2-1
TGCGCCAGCAGCTCCGAACCAGGGGTTCTGCCCCAGCATTTT	CASSSEPGVLPQHF	TRBV5-1	.	.	TRBJ1-5
TGTGCCAGTAGTTCGTGGGATACTGAAGCTTTCTTT	CASSSWDTEAFF	TRBV19	.	.	TRBJ1-1
TGTGCCAGCAGTCGTGAGGGCCGGGATTCTTTCTTT	CASSREGRDSFF	TRBV7-2	.	.	TRBJ1-1
TGTGCCAGCTCCCTTTCGAACACCGGGGAGCTGTTTTTT	CASSLSNTGELFF	TRBV2	.	few	TRBJ2-2
TGCGCCAGCAGCCAAGACAGGGCTAACTATGGCTACACCTTC	CASSQDRANYGYTF	TRBV4-3	.	.	TRBJ1-2
TGTGCCAGCAGCTTCCTCAAGAACGAGCAGTACTTC	CASSFLKNEQYF	TRBV27	.	few	TRBJ2-7
TGTGCCAGCGGGAGTGGTCACGAGCAGTACTTC	CASGSGHEQYF	TRBV7-9	.	.	TRBJ2-7
TGTGCCAGCAGCCAAGATCGACTAGCGGGAGGGCTCAATGAGCAGTTCTTC	CASSQDRLAGGLNEQFF	TRBV4-2	TRBD2	.	TRBJ2-1
TGTGCCAGCAGCTCCTTGGGGAGGAGCAGCGGGAGGGCAGATACGCAGTATTTT	CASSSLGRSSGRADTQYF	TRBV11-2	TRBD2	few	TRBJ2-3
TGTGCCAGCAGTGATTCCGGGACAGGGGGCGCGGATACGCAGTATTTT	CASSDSGTGGADTQYF	TRBV25-1	TRBD1	few	TRBJ2-3
TGTGCCAGCACCTTACCGAGGCCGGTTCCCCCTTACAATGAGCAGTTCTTC	CASTLPRPVPPYNEQFF	TRBV7-2	.	few	TRBJ2-1
TGTGCCAGCAGTGAAGCGGTTGAGCAGTTCTTC	CASSEAVEQFF	TRBV2	.	many	TRBJ2-1
TGTGCCAGCAGTGAAGGGTGGTCCAGGCAGCCCCAGCATTTT	CASSEGWSRQPQHF	TRBV2	.	few	TRBJ1-5
TGTGCTAGTGGTTTATCTCCGAACACCGGGGAGCTGTTTTTT	CASGLSPNTGELFF	TRBV12-5	.	many	TRBJ2-2
TGTGCCACCAGCAGAGATCACGGGACAACTAATGAAAAACTGTTTTTT	CATSRDHGTTNEKLFF	TRBV15	.	few	TRBJ1-4
TGTGCCATCAGTGGGACAGGGCAAGAAAACACCATATATTTT	CAISGTGQENTIYF	TRBV10-3	TRBD1	.	TRBJ1-3
TGTGCCAGCAGCCAAGATCAAATGAGACGAGATACGCAGTATTTT	CASSQDQMRRDTQYF	TRBV14	.	many	TRBJ2-3
TGCACCAGCAGCCAAGACTCTGAACCCATAACGGGCAATCAGCCCCAGCATTTT	CTSSQDSEPITGNQPQHF	TRBV1	.	.	TRBJ1-5
TGTGCCGGAACCGGGACGGTCAACGCCGAAAACATTCAGTACTTC	CAGTGTVNAENIQYF	TRBV7-9	.	many	TRBJ2-4
TGTGCCAGCAGTCTAGCGGGAGCTGCAGATACGCAGTATTTT	CASSLAGAADTQYF	TRBV28	TRBD2	.	TRBJ2-3
TGTGCCAGCAGCGTAAGGGGTACTAGCAGCTTAGAGACCCAGTACTTC	CASSVRGTSSLETQYF	TRBV9	.	few	TRBJ2-5
TGTGCCAGCAGTTTAAGACGGGGGGGCTCCTACGAGCAGTACTTC	CASSLRRGGSYEQYF	TRBV28	TRBD2	few	TRBJ2-7
TGTGCCAGCAGCGCGGGAGGAGTATCAAACTATGGCTACACCTTC	CASSAGGVSNYGYTF	TRBV9	.	.	TRBJ1-2
TGTGCCAGCAGTTCGACAGGTAGAGAGACCCAGTACTTC	CASSSTGRETQYF	TRBV6-1	.	.	TRBJ2-5
TGCGCCAGCAGCTTACGACAGGCAAACACTGAAGCTTTCTTT	CASSLRQANTEAFF	TRBV5-1	.	.	TRBJ1-1
TGTGCCAGCAGCTTAGCATTTACAGACGCAGGGAACACTGAAGCTTTCTTT	CASSLAFTDAGNTEAFF	TRBV7-6	.	few	TRBJ1-1
TGTGCCAGCAGTCGCCGGGGGGCCGAAGAGACCCAGTACTTC	CASSRRGAEETQYF	TRBV28	.	few	TRBJ2-5
TGTGCCAGCAGTCACGGGACGGACTACGAGCAGTACTTC	CASSHGTDYEQYF	TRBV6-5	.	.	TRBJ2-7
TGTGCCAGCAGCCCTTTAGGACAGGAGGATCAGCCCCAGCATTTT	CASSPLGQEDQPQHF	TRBV28	TRBD1	.	TRBJ1-5
TGTGCCAGTAGTATTGGAAACTCTGGGGCCAACGTCCTGACTTTC	CASSIGNSGANVLTF	TRBV19	.	few	TRBJ2-6
TGTGCCAGCAGTCCTCGGACAGGGCTGGGCAATCAGCCCCAGCATTTT	CASSPRTGLGNQPQHF	TRBV27	TRBD1	.	TRBJ1-5